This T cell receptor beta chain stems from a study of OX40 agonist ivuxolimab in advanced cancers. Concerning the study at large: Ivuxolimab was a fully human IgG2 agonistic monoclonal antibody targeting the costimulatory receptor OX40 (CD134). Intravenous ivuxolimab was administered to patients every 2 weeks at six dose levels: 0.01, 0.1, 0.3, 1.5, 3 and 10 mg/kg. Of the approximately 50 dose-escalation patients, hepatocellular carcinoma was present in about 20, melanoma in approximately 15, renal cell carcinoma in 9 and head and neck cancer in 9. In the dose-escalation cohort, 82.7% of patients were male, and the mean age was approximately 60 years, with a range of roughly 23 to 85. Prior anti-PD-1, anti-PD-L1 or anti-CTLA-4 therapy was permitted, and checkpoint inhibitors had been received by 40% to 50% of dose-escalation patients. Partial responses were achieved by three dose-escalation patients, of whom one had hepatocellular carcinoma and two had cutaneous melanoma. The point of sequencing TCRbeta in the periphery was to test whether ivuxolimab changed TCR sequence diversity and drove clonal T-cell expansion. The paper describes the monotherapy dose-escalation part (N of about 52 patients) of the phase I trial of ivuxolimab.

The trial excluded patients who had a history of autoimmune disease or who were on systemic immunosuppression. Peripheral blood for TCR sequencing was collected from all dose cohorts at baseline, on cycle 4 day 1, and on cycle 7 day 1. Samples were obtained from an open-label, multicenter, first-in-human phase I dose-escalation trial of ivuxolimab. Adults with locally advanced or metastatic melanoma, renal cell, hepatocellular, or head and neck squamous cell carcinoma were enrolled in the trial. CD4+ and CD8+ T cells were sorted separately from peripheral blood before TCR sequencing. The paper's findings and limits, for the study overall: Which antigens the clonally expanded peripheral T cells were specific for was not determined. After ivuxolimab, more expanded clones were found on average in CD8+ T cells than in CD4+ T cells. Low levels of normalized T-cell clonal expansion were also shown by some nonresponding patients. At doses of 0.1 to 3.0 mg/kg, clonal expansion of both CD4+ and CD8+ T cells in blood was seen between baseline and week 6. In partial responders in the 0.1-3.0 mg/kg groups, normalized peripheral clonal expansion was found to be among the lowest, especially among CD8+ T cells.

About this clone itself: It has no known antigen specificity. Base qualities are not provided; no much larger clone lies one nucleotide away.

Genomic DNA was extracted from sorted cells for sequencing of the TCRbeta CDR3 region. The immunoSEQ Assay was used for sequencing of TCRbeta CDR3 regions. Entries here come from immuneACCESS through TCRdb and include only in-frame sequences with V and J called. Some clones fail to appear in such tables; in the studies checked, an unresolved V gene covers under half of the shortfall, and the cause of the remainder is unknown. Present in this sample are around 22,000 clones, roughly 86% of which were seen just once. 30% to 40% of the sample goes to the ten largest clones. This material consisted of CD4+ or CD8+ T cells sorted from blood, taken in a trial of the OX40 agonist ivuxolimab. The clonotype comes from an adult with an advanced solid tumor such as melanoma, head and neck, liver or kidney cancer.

The CDR3 region reads CASTPDRGGTRGETQYF. Here is the DNA: TGTGCCAGCACCCCAGACCGCGGGGGGACGAGAGGAGAGACCCAGTACTTC. The V and J segments used are TRBV21-1 and TRBJ2-5; the table's D call, TRBD2, has no DNA check behind it. TRBV21-1 is a pseudogene. The CDR3 spans 17 residues, from the cysteine through the phenylalanine. Of all the DNA, just the CDR3 is kept, 51 bases in frame from base 1.